This TCR beta chain was recorded in a study of T-cell reconstitution after alpha-beta-depleted transplantation in children. The authors prepared the TCRbeta library with unique molecular identifiers. TCRdb called the PCR reads again in MiXCR, with one record for every CDR3 protein. The data show some 290,000 distinct CDR3 sequences, approximately 9.8% seen once. The sequence was obtained from a human donor who donated a stem cell graft to a child with SCID. The sequencing here drew on PBMCs from the stem cell graft donor, taken from the stem cell graft.

This chain's CDR3 is CASSQGTGASYEQYF. The CDR3 DNA reads TGCGCCAGCAGTCAGGGGACAGGGGCTTCCTACGAGCAGTACTTC. This chain joins TRBV5-1 and TRBJ2-7; 10 bases line up with TRBD1. V dropped 5 bases and J dropped 1; count of bases not matched to a gene: 6. The V gene's germline CDR1 is SGHRS and CDR2 YFSETQ. CDR3 size: 15 residues.